These 22 T cell receptor beta chains were all obtained from the same sample, sequenced in a study of HIV-infected patients and healthy controls. MiXCR, applied by TCRdb to the 5' RACE reads, yields one record per CDR3 protein. The table has about 64,000 distinct CDR3 sequences, 15% to 20% seen once. The specimen sequenced was CD4+ T cells from blood. The origin of the receptors is a human donor in good health.

As concerns this clonotype: This could be a read error, since a much larger clone is one nucleotide away. The rearrangement joins TRBV3-1 to TRBJ2-7; 7 bases fit TRBD2. Trimming took 1 base from V and 6 from J; bases not matched to a gene: 9. This CDR3 region has 15 residues. The germline CDR1 and CDR2 sequences are LGHDT and YNNKEL (reference sequence). Here the CDR3 DNA reads TGTGCCAGCAGCCAAGGCAGCGGGGAGGCTCGCGAGCAGTACTTC. Protein product: CASSQGSGEAREQYF.

There are many counts of this clonotype. This rearrangement joins TRBV11-2 to TRBJ2-3; 9 bases are a match to TRBD2. With V trimmed by 1 base and J by 1 base, 3 bases remained unmatched. The germline V gene has CDR1 SGHAT and CDR2 FQNNGV. The length of the CDR3 is 16 residues. In DNA form, the CDR3 reads TGTGCCAGCAGCTTAGGCGCTAGCGGGGGCACAGATACGCAGTATTTT. Translated, it gives CASSLGASGGTDTQYF.

This clonotype appeared many times. The gene calls are TRBV5-1 and TRBJ2-3; the D gene is possibly TRBD1 (6 bases). The V and J ends lost 1 base and 3 bases respectively, with 12 bases between them. This CDR3 contains 15 residues. Germline CDR1 reads SGHRS; CDR2 reads YFSETQ. The chain's CDR3 is CASSLWDTRTDTQYF. For the CDR3, the DNA is TGCGCCAGCAGCTTGTGGGACACCAGGACAGATACGCAGTATTTT.

Many counts were recorded for this clonotype. The genes are TRBV7-8 and TRBJ2-3; 11 bases map to TRBD2. Germline V gene data show CDR1 as SGHVS and CDR2 as FQNEAQ. The V gene end was trimmed by 5 bases and the J gene end by 0 bases; junction bases not matched to a gene: 22. This CDR3 is built from 22 residues. The CDR3 spells CASSIRRTSGFGREPSTDTQYF. DNA of the CDR3: TGTGCCAGCAGCATACGGCGGACTAGCGGGTTTGGTCGGGAGCCTAGCACAGATACGCAGTATTTT.

This clonotype occurred a few times. The rearrangement uses TRBV29-1 and TRBJ1-2, with D perhaps TRBD1 (5 bases). The CDR3 has 11 amino acids. Germline V gene lookup returns CDR1 SQVTM and CDR2 ANQGSEA. V was clipped by 4 bases and J by 8 bases, with 11 bases between them. As DNA, the CDR3 is TGCAGCGTTGCTCAGGGTGTAGGCTACACCTTC. It is translated as CSVAQGVGYTF. The variable domain in full, with the rest retrieved from reference TRBV29-1 and TRBJ1-2, is SAVISQKPSRDICQRGTSLTIQCQVDSQVTMMFWYRQQPGQSLTLIATANQGSEATYESGFVIDKFPISRPNLTFSTLTVSNMSPEDSSIYLCSVAQGVGYTFGSGTRLTVV.

The rearrangement joins TRBV5-1 to TRBJ2-6; unclear D gene. The CDR3 loop spans 15 amino acids. Germline V CDR1 and CDR2: SGHRS, YFSETQ. The ends were cut back, 0 bases at V and 2 bases at J, with 6 bases in the middle. This CDR3 is CASSLDGTGANVLTF. Written as DNA, the CDR3 is TGCGCCAGCAGCTTGGACGGAACTGGGGCCAACGTCCTGACTTTC.

This clonotype was counted only a few times. V and J are TRBV29-1 and TRBJ2-3; possibly TRBD2 for D (6 bases). Looked up from germline, CDR1 is SQVTM and CDR2 is ANQGSEA. The CDR3 is 13 residues long. V shed 1 base and J shed 7 bases, with 12 bases lying between them. This CDR3 reads CSVEGGAGYTQYF. The CDR3 region has the DNA TGCAGCGTTGAAGGCGGGGCAGGGTATACGCAGTATTTT.

The rearrangement links TRBV9 to TRBJ1-3, with D perhaps TRBD1 (5 bases). Looked up from germline, CDR1 is SGDLS and CDR2 is YYNGEE. Trimming stripped 0 bases from V and 0 bases from J, with 13 bases between. The CDR3 has 17 residues. This CDR3 reads CASSVVDRMSSGNTIYF. CDR3 nucleotide sequence: TGTGCCAGCAGCGTAGTTGACAGAATGAGCTCTGGAAACACCATATATTTT.

Written as DNA, the CDR3 is TGTGCCAGCAGCTTCCCCGACAGGGGAGAAGCTTTCTTT. It translates to CASSFPDRGEAFF. This rearrangement joins TRBV5-6 to TRBJ1-1; 8 bases agree with TRBD1. The CDR3 covers 13 residues. Germline V gene data show CDR1 as SGHDT and CDR2 as YYEEEE. With V trimmed by 2 bases and J by 8 bases, 5 bases remained unmatched.

The table lists this clonotype with a few counts. The chain recombines TRBV19 with TRBJ1-1; D is uncertain. This CDR3 spans 12 amino acids. CDR1 LNHDA and CDR2 SQIVND come from the germline V gene (reference sequence). The germline V and J ends were trimmed by 2 bases and 5 bases, with 6 bases remaining between them. CDR3 nucleotides: TGTGCCAGTAGTATACGAGGGACTGAAGCTTTCTTT. It specifies CASSIRGTEAFF. Complete variable domain (other parts from reference TRBV19 and TRBJ1-1): DGGITQSPKYLFRKEGQNVTLSCEQNLNHDAMYWYRQDPGQGLRLIYYSQIVNDFQKGDIAEGYSVSREKKESFPLTVTSAQKNPTAFYLCASSIRGTEAFFGQGTRLTVV.

This clonotype showed up many times. V gene TRBV12-5 combines with J gene TRBJ2-6; D call uncertain. Trimming stripped 7 bases from V and 4 bases from J, with 14 bases between. This CDR3 has 15 amino acids. CDR1 is LGHNT, CDR2 FRNRAP, per germline. CDR3 loop: CASATDRKGANVLTF. CDR3 coding DNA: TGTGCTAGTGCTACGGACCGAAAGGGGGCCAACGTCCTGACTTTC.

There are a few counts of this clonotype. The V gene is TRBV5-1, the J gene TRBJ1-1; D is uncertain. Germline CDR1 and CDR2: SGHRS and YFSETQ. The CDR3 contains 15 residues. V dropped 0 bases and J dropped 2 bases, with 11 bases sitting between them. This CDR3 reads CASSLEASGNTEAFF. In DNA form, the CDR3 reads TGCGCCAGCAGCTTGGAGGCCTCAGGAAACACTGAAGCTTTCTTT.

This clonotype was picked up a small number of times. The chain joins TRBV12-3 or TRBV12-4 to TRBJ2-3; tentatively, D is TRBD2 (6 bases). The CDR3 is 16 amino acids. With 3 bases removed from V and 0 bases from J, the gap between germline ends came to 13 bases. In nucleotides, the CDR3 is TGTGCCAGCAGTTTCGACGTGGCGGGAAGCACAGATACGCAGTATTTT. This sequence encodes CASSFDVAGSTDTQYF.

This clonotype showed up many times. The chain is built from TRBV5-6 and TRBJ2-3; 7 nucleotides match TRBD2. The CDR3 covers 15 residues. Germline-derived CDR1 and CDR2 are SGHDT and YYEEEE. J gave up 0 bases and V 2 bases, and 3 bases lay outside the gene matches. CDR3 coding DNA: TGTGCCAGCAGCTTAGCGGGACTCAGCACAGATACGCAGTATTTT. As protein: CASSLAGLSTDTQYF.

V and J are TRBV7-2 and TRBJ2-7; TRBD2 aligns across 10 bases. The CDR3 has 16 residues. Germline CDR1 reads SGHTA; CDR2 reads FQGNSA. Losses at the gene ends were 5 bases for V and 5 bases for J; bases not matched to a gene: 12. The CDR3 region has the DNA TGTGCCAGCAGCAGAACGTCAAGCGGGGGGGGGCACGAGCAGTACTTC. Amino acids: CASSRTSSGGGHEQYF. Using reference TRBV7-2 and TRBJ2-7 for the parts outside the CDR3, the full variable domain is GAGVSQSPSNKVTEKGKDVELRCDPISGHTALYWYRQSLGQGLEFLIYFQGNSAPDKSGLPSDRFSAERTGGSVSTLTIQRTQQEDSAVYLCASSRTSSGGGHEQYFGPGTRLTVT.

This clonotype was observed at least ten times. V usage is TRBV20-1 and J usage is TRBJ2-2; D gene ambiguous. Germline CDR1 DFQATT, CDR2 SNEGSKA (reference sequence). Trimming removed 5 bases at V and 1 base at J, with 11 bases between. This CDR3 is 14 amino acids long. For the CDR3, the DNA is TGCAGTGCTCGGAAGGCAGGGAACACCGGGGAGCTGTTTTTT. It translates to CSARKAGNTGELFF.

This chain connects TRBV5-1 to TRBJ1-1, with 7 bases matching TRBD1. Per the germline V gene, CDR1 is SGHRS and CDR2 is YFSETQ. V dropped 3 bases and J dropped 4; count of bases not matched to a gene: 3. CDR3 length: 13 residues. Here the CDR3 reads CASSSEGATEAFF. The CDR3 nucleotides are TGCGCCAGCAGCTCGGAGGGGGCCACTGAAGCTTTCTTT.

The chain employs TRBV4-2 and TRBJ1-2; a possible D gene is TRBD1 (5 bases). This CDR3 comprises 16 residues. Germline CDR1 is LGHNA and CDR2 is YNFKEQ. V was cut by 0 bases and J by 4 bases, with 15 bases left in between. Here the CDR3 reads CASSQEGQAFPYGYTF. In DNA, the CDR3 is TGTGCCAGCAGCCAAGAGGGGCAGGCCTTCCCCTATGGCTACACCTTC.

The rearrangement uses TRBV3-1 and TRBJ1-1; no clear D. The CDR3 spans 13 residues. The V end lost 4 bases, the J end lost 5 bases, and 11 bases lay between the germline ends. From germline, CDR1 is LGHDT and CDR2 YNNKEL (reference sequence). CDR3 sequence (DNA): TGTGCCAGCAGCCCCTACGTGGGGACTGAAGCTTTCTTT. It encodes CASSPYVGTEAFF.

This clonotype was seen many times. V gene TRBV18 combines with J gene TRBJ2-3, with D possibly matching TRBD1 (6 bases). CDR3 size: 14 residues. V dropped 0 bases and J dropped 7 bases, with 11 bases sitting between them. Per the germline V gene, CDR1 is KGHSH and CDR2 is LQKENI. As DNA, the CDR3 is TGTGCCAGCTCACCACCGGCAGGGGAAAATACGCAGTATTTT. Translation gives CASSPPAGENTQYF. Filled out from reference TRBV18 and TRBJ2-3, the complete variable domain reads NAGVMQNPRHLVRRRGQEARLRCSPMKGHSHVYWYRQLPEEGLKFMVYLQKENIIDESGMPKERFSAEFPKEGPSILRIQQVVRGDSAAYFCASSPPAGENTQYFGPGTRLTVL.

The CDR3 protein is CASSLDRAHTEAFF. The CDR3, as DNA: TGTGCCAGCAGCTTAGACAGGGCCCACACTGAAGCTTTCTTT. The chain links TRBV7-2 to TRBJ1-1, with D possibly TRBD1 on 6 matching bases. Germline V CDR1 and CDR2: SGHTA, FQGNSA. The length of the CDR3 is 14 residues. Trimming left V 1 base short and J 3 bases short, with 9 bases between.

This chain uses TRBV7-6 with TRBJ2-3, with D tentatively TRBD1 (6 bases). Germline V lookup: CDR1 SGHVS, CDR2 FNYEAQ. There are 14 residues in the CDR3. Trimming stripped 5 bases from V and 4 bases from J, with 13 bases between. The CDR3 bases are TGTGCCAGCAGCCTACGGGACATCTCAGATACGCAGTATTTT. Its protein is CASSLRDISDTQYF.